This T cell receptor beta chain was retrieved from a study of control samples from healthy donors and cancer patients. Libraries were prepared by immunoSEQ multiplex PCR; TCRdb keeps only in-frame clonotypes and omits some of them. The sample holds around 75,000 clones, approximately 80% seen once. This CDR3 has 12 amino acids. Germline V lookup: CDR1 LGHNT, CDR2 FRNRAP. V lost 6 bases and J 0 bases, leaving 3 bases between the germline ends. Material for sequencing was blood. The sequence was obtained from a man between 45 and 60 years old in good health. V and J are TRBV12-5 and TRBJ1-3; D gene uncertain. The chain's CDR3 is CASGHSGNTIYF. As DNA, the CDR3 is TGTGCTAGTGGGCACTCTGGAAACACCATATATTTT.